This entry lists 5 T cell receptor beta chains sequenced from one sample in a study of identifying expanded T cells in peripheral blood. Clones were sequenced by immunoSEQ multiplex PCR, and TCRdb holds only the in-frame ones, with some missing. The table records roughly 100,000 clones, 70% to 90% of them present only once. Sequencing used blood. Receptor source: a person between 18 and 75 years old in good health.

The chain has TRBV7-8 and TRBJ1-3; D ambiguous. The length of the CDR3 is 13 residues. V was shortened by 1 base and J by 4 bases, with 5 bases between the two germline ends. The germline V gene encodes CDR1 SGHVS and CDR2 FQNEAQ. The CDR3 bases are TGTGCCAGCAGCTTAGGACAAGGAAACACCATATATTTT. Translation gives CASSLGQGNTIYF.

Here the CDR3 reads CAWSVGTGGLRGTQYF. CDR3 nucleotides: TGTGCCTGGAGTGTGGGGACAGGGGGACTCAGGGGTACGCAGTATTTT. The genes are TRBV30 and TRBJ2-3; 11 nucleotides match TRBD1. This CDR3 spans 16 amino acids. Losses at the gene ends were 0 bases for V and 8 bases for J; bases not matched to a gene: 10. Germline-derived CDR1 and CDR2 are GTSNPN and SVGIG (reference sequence).

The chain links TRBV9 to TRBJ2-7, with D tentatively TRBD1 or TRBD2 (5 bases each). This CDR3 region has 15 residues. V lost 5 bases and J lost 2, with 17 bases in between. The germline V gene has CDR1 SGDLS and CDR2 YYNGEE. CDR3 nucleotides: TGTGCCAGCAGTCGAATCTGGGACGGCCCCTACGAGCAGTACTTC. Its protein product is CASSRIWDGPYEQYF. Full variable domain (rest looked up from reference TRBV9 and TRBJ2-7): DSGVTQTPKHLITATGQRVTLRCSPRSGDLSVYWYQQSLDQGLQFLIQYYNGEERAKGNILERFSAQQFPDLHSELNLSSLELGDSALYFCASSRIWDGPYEQYFGPGTRLTVT.

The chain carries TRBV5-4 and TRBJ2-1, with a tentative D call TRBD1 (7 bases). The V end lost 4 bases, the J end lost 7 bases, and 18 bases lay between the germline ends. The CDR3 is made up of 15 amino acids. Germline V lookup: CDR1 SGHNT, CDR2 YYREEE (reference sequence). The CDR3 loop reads CASSPPTAGGNEQFF. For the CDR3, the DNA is TGTGCCAGCAGCCCACCCACCGCAGGGGGGAATGAGCAGTTCTTC.

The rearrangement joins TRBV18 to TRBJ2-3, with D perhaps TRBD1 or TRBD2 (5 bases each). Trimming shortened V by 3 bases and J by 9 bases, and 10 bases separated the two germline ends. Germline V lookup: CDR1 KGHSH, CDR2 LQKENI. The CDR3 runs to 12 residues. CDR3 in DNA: TGTGCCAGCTCACCGGGGGATGGGACGCAGTATTTT. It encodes CASSPGDGTQYF.